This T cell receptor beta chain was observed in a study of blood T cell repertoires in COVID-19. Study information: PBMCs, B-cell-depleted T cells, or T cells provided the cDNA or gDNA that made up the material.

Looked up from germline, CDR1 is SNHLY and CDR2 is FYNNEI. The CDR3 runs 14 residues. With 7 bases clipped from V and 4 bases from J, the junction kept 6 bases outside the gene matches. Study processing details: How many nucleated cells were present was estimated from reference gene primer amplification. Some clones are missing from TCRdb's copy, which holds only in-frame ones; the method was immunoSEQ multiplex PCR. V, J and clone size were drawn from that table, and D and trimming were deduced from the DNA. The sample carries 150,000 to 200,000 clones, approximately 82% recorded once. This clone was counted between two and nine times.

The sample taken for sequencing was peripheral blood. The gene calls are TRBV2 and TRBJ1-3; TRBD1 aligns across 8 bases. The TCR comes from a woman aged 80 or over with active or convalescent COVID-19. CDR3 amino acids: CASNRQGSGNTIYF. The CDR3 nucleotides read TGTGCCAGCAACCGACAGGGGTCGGGAAACACCATATATTTT.